A single sample is the source of the 6 T cell receptor beta chains below, sequenced in a study of blood T cell repertoires in COVID-19. TCRdb keeps only in-frame clones here, not all; method: immunoSEQ multiplex PCR. The table has under 200,000 clones, about four fifths seen once. Specimen: peripheral blood. The receptors come from a woman in her sixties or seventies who had recovered from COVID-19.

The chain joins TRBV27 to TRBJ2-5, with 12 bases aligning to TRBD2. The CDR3 is 16 residues long. The trim removed 5 bases at V and 4 bases at J, leaving 8 bases unmatched. Looked up from germline, CDR1 is MNHEY and CDR2 is SMNVEV (reference sequence). The CDR3, as DNA: TGTGCCAGCAGTCTCGGCGCTAGCGGGAGGGGAGAGACCCAGTACTTC. Its protein product is CASSLGASGRGETQYF.

This chain connects TRBV2 to TRBJ2-3, with 13 bases matching TRBD2. Trimming removed 8 bases from V and 6 bases from J; junction bases left unmatched: 8. CDR3 length: 15 amino acids. CDR1 and CDR2 from the germline V gene are SNHLY and FYNNEI. Here the CDR3 DNA reads TGTGCCAGCGCCACTAGCGGGGGGGCAGGGGATACGCAGTATTTT. It is translated as CASATSGGAGDTQYF.

The chain recombines TRBV20-1 with TRBJ2-5; D uncertain. The V end was cut by 3 bases, the J end by 3 bases, with 8 bases between. Germline V gene lookup returns CDR1 DFQATT and CDR2 SNEGSKA (reference sequence). The CDR3 has 12 residues. In DNA form, the CDR3 reads TGCAGTGCTAGTTTCGCTAAAGAGACCCAGTACTTC. Residues: CSASFAKETQYF.

The gene calls are TRBV3-1 (or the pseudogene TRBV3-2) and TRBJ1-4; D may be TRBD1 (5 bases). V gave up 0 bases and J gave up 7 bases, with 12 bases separating them. The V gene's germline CDR1 is LGHDT and CDR2 YNNKEL (reference sequence). This CDR3 has 15 amino acids. Here the CDR3 DNA reads TGTGCCAGCAGCCAAGAAGGCAGGGAGGGTGAAAAACTGTTTTTT. Its translation: CASSQEGREGEKLFF.

J is TRBJ1-3 and V is TRBV5-1, with no clear D. CDR1 is SGHRS and CDR2 is YFSETQ in the germline V gene. The CDR3 is made up of 15 amino acids. The V end was cut by 0 bases, the J end by 0 bases, with 7 bases between. In DNA, the CDR3 is TGCGCCAGCAGCTTGGCGGGAACCTCTGGAAACACCATATATTTT. Amino acid sequence: CASSLAGTSGNTIYF. Filled out from reference TRBV5-1 and TRBJ1-3, the complete variable domain reads KAGVTQTPRYLIKTRGQQVTLSCSPISGHRSVSWYQQTPGQGLQFLFEYFSETQRNKGNFPGRFSGRQFSNSRSEMNVSTLELGDSALYLCASSLAGTSGNTIYFGEGSWLTVV.

DNA for the CDR3: TGTGCCAGCAGTGAAGGGCTAGCGGGGGGTCATGAGCAGTTCTTC. Its protein product is CASSEGLAGGHEQFF. V gene TRBV2 combines with J gene TRBJ2-1, with 11 bases aligning to TRBD2. The CDR3 totals 15 residues. V trimming: 1 base; J trimming: 8 bases; junction bases outside the gene matches: 4. Germline CDR1 reads SNHLY; CDR2 reads FYNNEI.